Shown below are 27 T cell receptor beta chains from a single sample sequenced in a study of blood T cell repertoires in COVID-19. Sequencing used immunoSEQ multiplex PCR; TCRdb keeps in-frame clones, though not all of them. The sample records 300,000 to 450,000 clones, around 91% being singletons. Input material: PBMCs or T cells enriched from blood (not recorded which). Source of these receptors: a man aged 18 to 35 who had recovered from COVID-19.

This clone showed up just once. This chain connects TRBV5-5 to TRBJ1-6; 7 bases fit TRBD1. V lost 3 bases and J lost 4; bases outside the gene matches: 4. The CDR3 is 15 residues long. Looked up from germline, CDR1 is SGHKS and CDR2 is YYEKEE (reference sequence). The CDR3 bases are TGTGCCAGCAGCTCATGGACAGGTTATAATTCACCCCTCCACTTT. It yields the protein CASSSWTGYNSPLHF.

This clone has a single count. The chain combines TRBV28 with TRBJ1-5; D might be TRBD1 (6 bases). V was clipped by 5 bases and J by 3 bases, with 11 bases between them. The CDR3 length is 14 residues. Germline assignment: CDR1 MDHEN and CDR2 SYDVKM. DNA of the CDR3: TGTGCCAGCAGTACCCGGACAGCCAATCAGCCCCAGCATTTT. This codes for CASSTRTANQPQHF. The entire variable domain, with the rest obtained from reference TRBV28 and TRBJ1-5, is as follows: DVKVTQSSRYLVKRTGEKVFLECVQDMDHENMFWYRQDPGLGLRLIYFSYDVKMKEKGDIPEGYSVSREKKERFSLILESASTNQTSMYLCASSTRTANQPQHFGDGTRLSIL.

The V call is TRBV7-9, the J call TRBJ2-1, with 9 bases fitting TRBD2. The CDR3 has 17 residues. Losses at the gene ends were 5 bases for V and 3 bases for J; bases not matched to a gene: 11. Germline V lookup: CDR1 SEHNR, CDR2 FQNEAQ (reference sequence). In DNA, the CDR3 is TGTGCCAGCAGCCCTCCGGGACTAGCCATGTACTACAATGAGCAGTTCTTC. Amino acid sequence: CASSPPGLAMYYNEQFF. Full variable domain (remainder filled in from reference TRBV7-9 and TRBJ2-1): DTGVSQNPRHKITKRGQNVTFRCDPISEHNRLYWYRQTLGQGPEFLTYFQNEAQLEKSRLLSDRFSAERPKGSFSTLEIQRTEQGDSAMYLCASSPPGLAMYYNEQFFGPGTRLTVL.

This chain joins TRBV2 and TRBJ2-7; the match to TRBD2 covers 11 bases. The CDR3 has 17 amino acids. CDR1 is SNHLY and CDR2 is FYNNEI in the germline V gene. V shed 5 bases and J 6 bases; nucleotides not matched to a gene: 15. In nucleotides, the CDR3 is TGTGCCAGCAGTCGTGGGACTAGCGGTTCGAAGGGCTCCGAGCAGTACTTC. This gives the protein CASSRGTSGSKGSEQYF.

V usage is TRBV7-9 and J usage is TRBJ2-5; D perhaps matches TRBD1 (5 bases). The CDR3 consists of 13 residues. Looked up from germline, CDR1 is SEHNR and CDR2 is FQNEAQ (reference sequence). V was pared by 5 bases and J by 5 bases, with 12 bases between. CDR3 nucleotide sequence: TGTGCCAGCAGCCTCAGGGCCCTGGAGACCCAGTACTTC. It translates to CASSLRALETQYF. Looking up the rest from reference TRBV7-9 and TRBJ2-5 gives the full variable domain: DTGVSQNPRHKITKRGQNVTFRCDPISEHNRLYWYRQTLGQGPEFLTYFQNEAQLEKSRLLSDRFSAERPKGSFSTLEIQRTEQGDSAMYLCASSLRALETQYFGPGTRLLVL.

The chain couples TRBV29-1 to TRBJ2-7, with a weak D call TRBD1 (6 bases). V lost 4 bases and J 6 bases, leaving 13 bases between the germline ends. CDR3 size: 12 residues. Germline values: CDR1 SQVTM, CDR2 ANQGSEA. CDR3 residues: CSVGRDKGEQYF. DNA for the CDR3: TGCAGCGTTGGACGGGACAAAGGCGAGCAGTACTTC.

The genes are TRBV7-9 and TRBJ2-5; 9 nucleotides agree with TRBD2. The CDR3 length is 16 residues. V lost 5 bases to trimming and J lost 5 bases; unmatched junction nucleotides: 12. The germline gives CDR1 SEHNR, CDR2 FQNEAQ (reference sequence). CDR3 loop: CASSIYSGRDVETQYF. DNA of the CDR3: TGTGCCAGCAGCATTTATAGCGGGAGAGATGTGGAGACCCAGTACTTC. The complete variable domain, with remaining parts taken from reference TRBV7-9 and TRBJ2-5, reads DTGVSQNPRHKITKRGQNVTFRCDPISEHNRLYWYRQTLGQGPEFLTYFQNEAQLEKSRLLSDRFSAERPKGSFSTLEIQRTEQGDSAMYLCASSIYSGRDVETQYFGPGTRLLVL.

The chain joins TRBV7-3 to TRBJ2-3; 9 nucleotides line up with TRBD2. CDR3 size: 16 residues. The ends lost 0 bases at V and 4 bases at J; junction bases unmatched: 5. Germline values: CDR1 SGHTA, CDR2 FQGTGA. CDR3 nucleotide sequence: TGTGCCAGCAGCTTAACCCTAGCGGGAAGGTCAGATACGCAGTATTTT. The encoded protein is CASSLTLAGRSDTQYF.

The chain's CDR3 is CASSQTRRAQYF. The CDR3 bases are TGTGCCAGCAGCCAAACCCGACGGGCCCAGTACTTC. V gene TRBV3-1 (or the pseudogene TRBV3-2) combines with J gene TRBJ2-5; D is unresolved. The CDR3 is 12 amino acids. In germline, CDR1 is LGHDT, CDR2 YNNKEL (reference sequence). Trimming removed 2 bases from V and 9 bases from J, with 10 bases in between.

The chain has TRBV6-1 and TRBJ1-2; TRBD1 matches 10 bases. V lost 2 bases to trimming and J lost 8 bases; unmatched junction nucleotides: 8. The CDR3 covers 15 residues. Germline values: CDR1 MNHNS, CDR2 SASEGT. CDR3 DNA: TGTGCCAGCAGTGAATCGGGACAGGGGAAGGACGGCTACACCTTC. Translating gives CASSESGQGKDGYTF.

The chain employs TRBV5-1 and TRBJ1-2; 7 bases map to TRBD1. Per the germline V gene, CDR1 is SGHRS and CDR2 is YFSETQ. Trimming removed 4 bases from V and 8 bases from J; junction bases left unmatched: 8. The CDR3 totals 13 residues. The CDR3 loop reads CASSRDSHLGYTF. The CDR3 DNA follows: TGCGCCAGCAGCCGGGACAGCCATTTGGGCTACACCTTC.

The genes are TRBV7-9 and TRBJ2-3; 11 nucleotides match TRBD1. The CDR3 contains 16 residues. V shed 5 bases, J shed 3 bases, and the junction held 7 bases outside the gene matches. Germline values: CDR1 SEHNR, CDR2 FQNEAQ (reference sequence). As DNA, the CDR3 is TGTGCCAGCAGCCCAGGGGACAGGGGGTGGACAGATACGCAGTATTTT. Amino acids: CASSPGDRGWTDTQYF.

Here the CDR3 reads CASSLGLGGGNQPQHF. The CDR3 region has the DNA TGTGCCAGCAGTTTGGGGTTGGGGGGAGGCAATCAGCCCCAGCATTTT. V and J are TRBV28 and TRBJ1-5; D perhaps matches TRBD1 (5 bases). V gave up 3 bases and J gave up 2 bases, with 14 bases separating them. Per the germline V gene, CDR1 is MDHEN and CDR2 is SYDVKM. The CDR3 contains 16 residues.

The chain uses TRBV11-2 and TRBJ2-7; D call uncertain. Trimming shortened V by 3 bases and J by 2 bases, and 14 bases separated the two germline ends. CDR1 and CDR2 (germline): SGHAT, FQNNGV. This CDR3 comprises 15 residues. CDR3 protein: CASSFSGTPTYEQYF. CDR3 in DNA: TGTGCCAGCAGCTTCTCGGGTACTCCTACCTACGAGCAGTACTTC.

The CDR3 loop is CASSLAGGDGYTF. CDR3 bases: TGTGCCAGCAGCTTGGCGGGAGGGGATGGCTACACCTTC. The chain uses TRBV5-6 and TRBJ1-2; tentative D call: TRBD1 (5 bases). The germline V gene has CDR1 SGHDT and CDR2 YYEEEE. The V gene lost 0 bases and the J gene lost 6 bases, with 9 bases spanning the gap. The CDR3 consists of 13 residues.

The genes are TRBV28 and TRBJ2-3; TRBD2 matches at 7 bases. CDR3 length: 16 residues. Germline CDR1 and CDR2: MDHEN and SYDVKM. V lost 6 bases and J lost 2; bases outside the gene matches: 11. This CDR3 is CASSTISGRITDTQYF. The CDR3 DNA is TGTGCCAGCAGCACCATCTCCGGGAGGATCACAGATACGCAGTATTTT.

The chain is built from TRBV2 and TRBJ1-1; TRBD1 matches 10 bases. Germline values: CDR1 SNHLY, CDR2 FYNNEI. The CDR3 runs 14 residues. The V gene end was trimmed by 6 bases and the J gene end by 4 bases; junction bases not matched to a gene: 5. Here the CDR3 reads CASRVGQGITEAFF. The CDR3, as DNA: TGTGCCAGCAGGGTGGGACAGGGGATCACTGAAGCTTTCTTT.

CDR3 in DNA: TGCGCCAGCAGCGGGGGGGACAGGGCCGGTGGCTACACCTTC. This sequence encodes CASSGGDRAGGYTF. V and J are TRBV5-1 and TRBJ1-2; 9 positions agree with TRBD1. This CDR3 has 14 amino acids. Germline loops: CDR1 SGHRS, CDR2 YFSETQ. V shed 4 bases and J 7 bases; nucleotides not matched to a gene: 8.

This clone occurred a few times. This chain connects TRBV25-1 to TRBJ1-2, with TRBD1 identical over 9 bases. The junction had 8 bases not matched to a gene; V was cut back by 6 bases and J by 6 bases. CDR1 is MGHDK, CDR2 SYGVNS, per germline. The CDR3 contains 14 residues. CDR3 DNA: TGTGCCAGCAGCACAGGGGGCAATTTGAATGGCTACACCTTC. Translation: CASSTGGNLNGYTF.

The chain employs TRBV7-2 and TRBJ2-7; tentatively, D is TRBD1 (7 bases). From germline, CDR1 is SGHTA and CDR2 FQGNSA. Between the trimmed V and J ends, which lost 1 base and 5 bases, there was a span of 18 bases. The CDR3 totals 16 residues. CDR3 residues: CASSLVKPGGFNEQYF. For the CDR3, the DNA is TGTGCCAGCAGCTTAGTGAAGCCAGGGGGGTTCAACGAGCAGTACTTC.

The chain recombines TRBV5-1 with TRBJ2-7, with 10 bases lining up with TRBD2. V lost 3 bases, J lost 6 bases, and 9 bases stayed unmatched. The CDR3 loop spans 15 amino acids. The germline gives CDR1 SGHRS, CDR2 YFSETQ. The DNA for the CDR3 is TGCGCCAGCAGCTCGGGTGGCCTAGCGGGGGTCGAGCAGTACTTC. Amino acid sequence: CASSSGGLAGVEQYF.

This clone has only one observation. The rearrangement uses TRBV20-1 and TRBJ1-2; D not certain. The germline gives CDR1 DFQATT, CDR2 SNEGSKA (reference sequence). This CDR3 has 12 residues. V was trimmed by 3 bases and J by 4 bases, leaving 9 bases between them. The CDR3 DNA is TGCAGTGCTAGTACAGAATCCTATGGCTACACCTTC. This translates into CSASTESYGYTF.

The chain has TRBV7-9 and TRBJ1-4; weak D call: TRBD1 (5 bases). This CDR3 comprises 12 residues. Looked up from germline, CDR1 is SEHNR and CDR2 is FQNEAQ (reference sequence). Trimming cost V 1 base and J 8 bases, with 5 bases left between them. CDR3 amino acids: CASSLGGEKLFF. CDR3 DNA sequence: TGTGCCAGCAGCTTAGGGGGCGAAAAACTGTTTTTT. The complete variable domain, with remaining parts taken from reference TRBV7-9 and TRBJ1-4, reads DTGVSQNPRHKITKRGQNVTFRCDPISEHNRLYWYRQTLGQGPEFLTYFQNEAQLEKSRLLSDRFSAERPKGSFSTLEIQRTEQGDSAMYLCASSLGGEKLFFGSGTQLSVL.

This clone was detected a few times. The J gene is TRBJ2-1, the V gene TRBV5-1, with 8 nucleotides matching TRBD2. The J segment lost 4 bases and the V segment lost 1 base, leaving 10 bases of the junction unmatched. The CDR3 is made up of 17 amino acids. Germline loops: CDR1 SGHRS, CDR2 YFSETQ. Written as DNA, the CDR3 is TGCGCCAGCAGCTTGAGGACGGGTAGCGGGGCGTACAATGAGCAGTTCTTC. Translation gives CASSLRTGSGAYNEQFF. The variable domain in full, completed from reference TRBV5-1 and TRBJ2-1, reads KAGVTQTPRYLIKTRGQQVTLSCSPISGHRSVSWYQQTPGQGLQFLFEYFSETQRNKGNFPGRFSGRQFSNSRSEMNVSTLELGDSALYLCASSLRTGSGAYNEQFFGPGTRLTVL.

The gene calls are TRBV27 and TRBJ2-7, with D tentatively TRBD2 (5 bases). Between the trimmed V and J ends, which lost 2 bases and 2 bases, there was a span of 10 bases. Germline V gives CDR1 MNHEY, CDR2 SMNVEV (reference sequence). This CDR3 spans 14 amino acids. This CDR3 is CASSLGLPPYEQYF. CDR3 bases: TGTGCCAGCAGTTTAGGACTCCCACCCTACGAGCAGTACTTC.

The chain has TRBV2 and TRBJ2-3, with TRBD2 identical over 9 bases. Trimming took 1 base from V and 4 from J; bases not matched to a gene: 12. From germline, CDR1 is SNHLY and CDR2 FYNNEI. The CDR3 consists of 18 residues. CDR3 residues: CASSEGYLSGSRSDTQYF. The CDR3 region has the DNA TGTGCCAGCAGTGAAGGGTATCTTAGCGGGAGTCGCTCAGATACGCAGTATTTT.

The rearrangement uses TRBV7-9 and TRBJ1-1, with TRBD1 identical over 10 bases. CDR3 length: 15 residues. With V trimmed by 5 bases and J by 10 bases, 13 bases remained unmatched. Per the germline V gene, CDR1 is SEHNR and CDR2 is FQNEAQ (reference sequence). This CDR3 is CASSRTAGTGDAAFF. The CDR3 nucleotides are TGTGCCAGCAGCAGGACGGCCGGGACAGGGGACGCAGCTTTCTTT.